The 20 T cell receptor beta chains listed next were all sequenced from one sample in a study of blood T cell repertoires in COVID-19. Using immunoSEQ multiplex PCR, the repertoire was profiled, and TCRdb retains in-frame clones only, with some absent. The sample lists 210,000 or so clones; around 80% were seen once. Sequencing was performed on PBMCs or T cells enriched from blood (not recorded which). These receptors all come from a man aged 25 to 40 with acute COVID-19.

This chain connects TRBV7-6 to TRBJ2-2, with D perhaps matching TRBD2 (6 bases). Trimming removed 4 bases at V and 2 bases at J, with 8 bases between. The CDR3 runs to 14 residues. Germline V gene lookup returns CDR1 SGHVS and CDR2 FNYEAQ. The CDR3 nucleotides are TGTGCCAGCAGCTGGGGGGTAAACACCGGGGAGCTGTTTTTT. Amino acid sequence: CASSWGVNTGELFF.

The chain recombines TRBV5-1 with TRBJ2-7, with D uncertain. V was pared by 0 bases and J by 4 bases, with 8 bases between. Looked up from germline, CDR1 is SGHRS and CDR2 is YFSETQ. The CDR3 loop spans 13 amino acids. CDR3 sequence reads: CASSLGRVYEQYF. The CDR3 coding sequence is TGCGCCAGCAGCTTGGGACGGGTGTACGAGCAGTACTTC. Together with reference TRBV5-1 and TRBJ2-7, the CDR3 gives the full variable domain: KAGVTQTPRYLIKTRGQQVTLSCSPISGHRSVSWYQQTPGQGLQFLFEYFSETQRNKGNFPGRFSGRQFSNSRSEMNVSTLELGDSALYLCASSLGRVYEQYFGPGTRLTVT.

The chain recombines TRBV9 with TRBJ2-2, with a weak D call TRBD1 (5 bases). With 3 bases removed from V and 6 bases from J, the gap between germline ends came to 9 bases. Looked up from germline, CDR1 is SGDLS and CDR2 is YYNGEE. This CDR3 has 13 residues. The CDR3 DNA follows: TGTGCCAGCAGCGCAGGGTTTCCCGGGGAGCTGTTTTTT. Residues: CASSAGFPGELFF. The variable domain in full, completed from reference TRBV9 and TRBJ2-2, reads DSGVTQTPKHLITATGQRVTLRCSPRSGDLSVYWYQQSLDQGLQFLIQYYNGEERAKGNILERFSAQQFPDLHSELNLSSLELGDSALYFCASSAGFPGELFFGEGSRLTVL.

The V gene is TRBV5-5, the J gene TRBJ1-5; TRBD1 is a possible D gene (5 bases). The CDR3 is made up of 14 amino acids. V shed 0 bases and J shed 11 bases, with 15 bases lying between them. Germline CDR1 reads SGHKS; CDR2 reads YYEKEE (reference sequence). The CDR3, as DNA: TGTGCCAGCAGCTTGGCCGACAGTTTGGTTTCCCAGCATTTT. Its translation: CASSLADSLVSQHF. Drawing the rest from reference TRBV5-5 and TRBJ1-5, the complete variable domain is DAGVTQSPTHLIKTRGQQVTLRCSPISGHKSVSWYQQVLGQGPQFIFQYYEKEERGRGNFPDRFSARQFPNYSSELNVNALLLGDSALYLCASSLADSLVSQHFGDGTRLSIL.

The rearrangement links TRBV6-5 to TRBJ1-4; 7 positions match TRBD1. The V and J ends lost 2 bases and 7 bases, in that order; junction bases with no gene match: 7. This CDR3 spans 15 amino acids. Germline V gene sequence: CDR1 MNHEY, CDR2 SVGAGI. CDR3 coding DNA: TGTGCCAGCAGTTACAGGGCAGGGGGTGGTGAAAAACTGTTTTTT. Its translation is CASSYRAGGGEKLFF.

The J gene is TRBJ2-5, the V gene TRBV30; 7 bases are shared with TRBD2. Germline CDR1 GTSNPN, CDR2 SVGIG (reference sequence). The trim removed 7 bases at V and 4 bases at J, leaving 6 bases unmatched. CDR3 length: 12 residues. This CDR3 is CAFGGGGETQYF. The DNA for the CDR3 is TGTGCCTTTGGGGGGGGAGGAGAGACCCAGTACTTC.

CDR3 region: CAWSVDSLTSGGPSYEQYF. The CDR3 nucleotides read TGTGCCTGGAGTGTAGATTCCCTTACTAGCGGGGGCCCCTCCTACGAGCAGTACTTC. V gene TRBV30 combines with J gene TRBJ2-7; 11 bases agree with TRBD2. In germline, CDR1 is GTSNPN, CDR2 SVGIG (reference sequence). CDR3 length: 19 amino acids. Trimming at V came to 0 bases and at J to 0 bases, leaving 13 bases not matched to a gene.

The chain links TRBV9 to TRBJ2-2; D might be TRBD2 (6 bases). The CDR3 covers 17 residues. Germline CDR1 is SGDLS and CDR2 is YYNGEE. V lost 1 base and J lost 2, with 15 bases in between. The DNA for the CDR3 is TGTGCCAGCAGCGTACTACGTGGGGACTTAAACACCGGGGAGCTGTTTTTT. Protein sequence: CASSVLRGDLNTGELFF.

The V call is TRBV28, the J call TRBJ1-5; a weak D match, TRBD1 (6 bases). CDR1 is MDHEN, CDR2 SYDVKM, per germline. Trimming pared 7 bases from V and 1 base from J, leaving 23 bases between. The CDR3 runs to 18 residues. The CDR3 nucleotides are TGTGCCAGCACACAGATCGGGTCGGGGGGCTGGAGCAATCAGCCCCAGCATTTT. Encoded protein: CASTQIGSGGWSNQPQHF.

The genes are TRBV12-3 or TRBV12-4 and TRBJ1-1, with no clear D. V lost 5 bases to trimming and J lost 6 bases, with 13 bases between them. The CDR3 spans 13 residues. This CDR3 reads CASSHGVLAEAFF. DNA of the CDR3: TGTGCCAGCAGTCACGGGGTATTGGCTGAAGCTTTCTTT.

This clone was counted once. J is TRBJ2-3 and V is TRBV7-9; 8 nucleotides align to TRBD1. There are 17 residues in the CDR3. The germline gives CDR1 SEHNR, CDR2 FQNEAQ (reference sequence). Unmatched junction bases numbered 13, after V lost 5 bases and J lost 3 bases. CDR3 sequence (DNA): TGTGCCAGCAGCCACGACTACAGGGGGACAGAAACAGATACGCAGTATTTT. This codes for CASSHDYRGTETDTQYF.

The chain uses TRBV10-3 and TRBJ1-5; D uncertain. The CDR3 extends over 13 amino acids. Germline-derived CDR1 and CDR2 are ENHRY and SYGVKD. The V end lost 6 bases, the J end lost 4 bases, and 10 bases lay between the germline ends. This CDR3 is CAISGEPNQPQHF. The CDR3 coding sequence is TGTGCCATCAGCGGGGAACCGAATCAGCCCCAGCATTTT.

Concerning this clone itself: This sample also contains other DNA sequences that code for the same CDR3. The V call is TRBV5-1, the J call TRBJ2-5; TRBD1 matches 8 bases. The CDR3 covers 14 residues. The V gene's germline CDR1 is SGHRS and CDR2 YFSETQ. Losses at the gene ends were 4 bases for V and 2 bases for J; bases not matched to a gene: 4. CDR3 in amino acids: CASSLGTGQETQYF. The CDR3 coding sequence is TGCGCCAGCAGCCTCGGGACAGGACAAGAGACCCAGTACTTC.

This clone was detected once. The V and J genes are TRBV2 and TRBJ1-2, with TRBD1 as a possible D gene (6 bases). The CDR3 covers 13 residues. Germline V gives CDR1 SNHLY, CDR2 FYNNEI. The germline V and J ends were trimmed by 4 bases and 10 bases, with 16 bases remaining between them. CDR3 nucleotides: TGTGCCAGCAGTGCGCGGACAGTTGTCGACTACACCTTC. Translating it yields CASSARTVVDYTF.

V is TRBV5-4 and J is TRBJ2-7; 9 bases line up with TRBD2. The CDR3 extends over 15 amino acids. Germline CDR1 is SGHNT and CDR2 is YYREEE (reference sequence). The ends lost 4 bases at V and 0 bases at J; junction bases unmatched: 5. This CDR3 is CASSVAGATSYEQYF. DNA for the CDR3: TGTGCCAGCAGCGTAGCGGGGGCAACCTCCTACGAGCAGTACTTC. The full variable domain, rest sourced from reference TRBV5-4 and TRBJ2-7, is ETGVTQSPTHLIKTRGQQVTLRCSSQSGHNTVSWYQQALGQGPQFIFQYYREEENGRGNFPPRFSGLQFPNYSSELNVNALELDDSALYLCASSVAGATSYEQYFGPGTRLTVT.

CDR3 sequence: CASSLSSGSNEQFF. CDR3 nucleotides: TGTGCCAGCAGCTTAAGTTCGGGTTCAAATGAGCAGTTCTTC. The rearrangement uses TRBV7-3 and TRBJ2-1, with D uncertain. V lost 1 base and J lost 7, with 11 bases in between. The CDR3 contains 14 residues. Germline-derived CDR1 and CDR2 are SGHTA and FQGTGA.

The chain recombines TRBV7-6 with TRBJ1-3; 7 bases fit TRBD1. Losses at the gene ends were 3 bases for V and 0 bases for J; bases not matched to a gene: 5. This CDR3 has 16 residues. Germline V gives CDR1 SGHVS, CDR2 FNYEAQ. The CDR3 reads CASSLMGQSSGNTIYF. For the CDR3, the DNA is TGTGCCAGCAGCTTGATGGGACAGAGCTCTGGAAACACCATATATTTT.

The J gene is TRBJ1-4, the V gene TRBV29-1; D is unresolved. The V gene's germline CDR1 is SQVTM and CDR2 ANQGSEA. This CDR3 is 14 amino acids long. Trimming shortened V by 7 bases and J by 2 bases, and 14 bases separated the two germline ends. CDR3 residues: CSATAAETNEKLFF. The CDR3 DNA reads as TGCAGCGCAACCGCTGCGGAGACTAATGAAAAACTGTTTTTT. The full variable domain, rest sourced from reference TRBV29-1 and TRBJ1-4, is SAVISQKPSRDICQRGTSLTIQCQVDSQVTMMFWYRQQPGQSLTLIATANQGSEATYESGFVIDKFPISRPNLTFSTLTVSNMSPEDSSIYLCSATAAETNEKLFFGSGTQLSVL.

The chain recombines TRBV5-1 with TRBJ1-1; 10 bases are shared with TRBD1. J gave up 2 bases and V 4 bases, and 5 bases lay outside the gene matches. The germline CDR1 and CDR2 sequences are SGHRS and YFSETQ. The CDR3 runs 15 residues. The CDR3 is CASSEGTGVNTEAFF. CDR3 sequence (DNA): TGCGCCAGCAGCGAGGGGACAGGGGTTAACACTGAAGCTTTCTTT.

The CDR3 loop reads CASSLATGGDTQYF. The CDR3 region has the DNA TGTGCCAGCAGCTTAGCAACCGGTGGAGATACGCAGTATTTT. The rearrangement links TRBV7-9 to TRBJ2-3; D call uncertain. The CDR3 extends over 14 amino acids. Germline CDR1 SEHNR, CDR2 FQNEAQ (reference sequence). V shed 0 bases and J shed 5 bases, with 9 bases lying between them.